A selection of T cell receptor beta chains follows, all from one sample in a study of blood T cell repertoires in COVID-19. Generated by immunoSEQ multiplex PCR, the TCRdb table keeps only in-frame clones and is missing some. The sample carries some 200,000 clones, around 90% recorded once. Sequencing used peripheral blood. These receptors were obtained from a man aged 30-40 years with acute or convalescent COVID-19. The CDR3 runs from the conserved cysteine through the conserved F or W. The D gene is left open where the match is weak.

d_gene: TRBD2; j_gene: TRBJ2-2; v_gene: TRBV7-9; CDR3aa: CASSSRGLGRTGELFF; CDR3nt: TGTGCCAGCAGCTCACGGGGACTAGGACGAACCGGGGAGCTGTTTTTT
d_gene: TRBD1; j_gene: TRBJ2-3; v_gene: TRBV7-8; CDR3aa: CASSPARTGVTDTQYF; CDR3nt: TGTGCCAGCAGCCCAGCCAGGACAGGGGTAACAGATACGCAGTATTTT
d_gene: .; j_gene: TRBJ2-3; v_gene: TRBV7-3; CDR3aa: CASSLNRDTQYF; CDR3nt: TGTGCCAGCAGCTTAAATCGAGATACGCAGTATTTT
d_gene: TRBD2; j_gene: TRBJ2-1; v_gene: TRBV11-2; CDR3aa: CASSFLAGGNNEQFF; CDR3nt: TGTGCCAGCAGTTTTTTGGCGGGAGGGAACAATGAGCAGTTCTTC
d_gene: .; j_gene: TRBJ2-2; v_gene: TRBV27; CDR3aa: CASSFSTANTGELFF; CDR3nt: TGTGCCAGCAGTTTTTCGACAGCGAACACCGGGGAGCTGTTTTTT
d_gene: .; j_gene: TRBJ2-1; v_gene: TRBV7-9; CDR3aa: CASSFGSNEQFF; CDR3nt: TGTGCCAGCAGCTTCGGTTCCAATGAGCAGTTCTTC
d_gene: .; j_gene: TRBJ2-3; v_gene: TRBV18; CDR3aa: CASSPPTGGLDTQYF; CDR3nt: TGTGCCAGCTCACCACCCACGGGGGGCCTAGATACGCAGTATTTT
d_gene: .; j_gene: TRBJ1-3; v_gene: TRBV5-8; CDR3aa: CASSPRQANTFYSGNTIYF; CDR3nt: TGTGCCAGCAGCCCCCGACAGGCAAACACCTTTTACTCTGGAAACACCATATATTTT
d_gene: .; j_gene: TRBJ1-5; v_gene: TRBV2; CDR3aa: CASSDQGLANQPQHF; CDR3nt: TGTGCCAGCAGTGATCAGGGATTGGCCAATCAGCCCCAGCATTTT
d_gene: TRBD1; j_gene: TRBJ2-7; v_gene: TRBV2; CDR3aa: CASPGQGGYEQYF; CDR3nt: TGTGCCAGCCCGGGACAGGGCGGGTACGAGCAGTACTTC
d_gene: .; j_gene: TRBJ1-1; v_gene: TRBV25-1; CDR3aa: CASIGLNAELTEAFF; CDR3nt: TGTGCCAGCATCGGACTGAACGCAGAGCTAACTGAAGCTTTCTTT
d_gene: .; j_gene: TRBJ2-1; v_gene: TRBV7-3; CDR3aa: CASSKGGKKQFF; CDR3nt: TGTGCCAGCAGTAAAGGGGGAAAGAAGCAGTTCTTC
d_gene: .; j_gene: TRBJ2-7; v_gene: TRBV28; CDR3aa: CASSFYPGGTYEQYF; CDR3nt: TGTGCCAGCAGTTTTTATCCGGGTGGAACCTACGAGCAGTACTTC
d_gene: TRBD1; j_gene: TRBJ2-7; v_gene: TRBV5-6; CDR3aa: CASSMGQKRYEQYF; CDR3nt: TGTGCCAGCAGCATGGGACAGAAACGCTACGAGCAGTACTTC
d_gene: .; j_gene: TRBJ1-1; v_gene: TRBV5-1; CDR3aa: CASSLGQNRMNTEAFF; CDR3nt: TGCGCCAGCAGCTTGGGACAGAACAGAATGAACACTGAAGCTTTCTTT
d_gene: .; j_gene: TRBJ1-6; v_gene: TRBV6-6; CDR3aa: CASSSTTGSPLHF; CDR3nt: TGTGCCAGCAGTTCCACGACAGGTTCACCCCTCCACTTT
d_gene: TRBD2; j_gene: TRBJ2-1; v_gene: TRBV7-9; CDR3aa: CASSLVLAGYNEQFF; CDR3nt: TGTGCCAGCAGCTTAGTTCTAGCGGGGTACAATGAGCAGTTCTTC